This TCR beta chain was obtained from a study of T cells in Graves' hyperthyroidism and ophthalmopathy. Study-wide results and limits: The model made its ophthalmopathy prediction, and onset followed a median 6.5 months later.

The table lists this clonotype with many counts. The antigen remains unidentified. A much larger clonotype is one base distant, so this may be a read error. The length of the CDR3 is 11 residues. Trimming shortened V by 1 base and J by 3 bases, and 1 base separated the two germline ends. Germline V lookup: CDR1 SGHAT, CDR2 FQNNGV. Amplified regions were TCR beta CDR3 sequences from RNA transcripts. The HTBI primer set served for first-round RT-PCR of the TCR CDR3. TCRdb ran MiXCR on the multiplex PCR reads and lists one entry per CDR3 protein. In the table there are roughly 500,000 distinct CDR3 sequences, 46% of which are singletons.

The sample taken for sequencing was peripheral blood or thyroid tissue (not recorded which). V gene TRBV11-2 combines with J gene TRBJ2-7, with D uncertain. This receptor was obtained from an adult woman with Graves' disease, either hyperthyroidism or ophthalmopathy (not recorded which). The CDR3 DNA sequence: TGTGCCAGCAGCTTAGTCTACGAGCAGTACTTC. Amino acid sequence: CASSLVYEQYF.